This T cell receptor (beta chain) derives from a study of cytomegalovirus exposure and HLA in healthy donors. About this clone itself: The antigen is undetermined.

Primers included in the PCR were 60 Vbeta and 13 Jbeta primers. Sequencing used immunoSEQ multiplex PCR; TCRdb keeps in-frame clones, though not all of them. The table shows roughly 130,000 clones, with approximately 79% occurring only once. Study findings and constraints: The only immune exposure information that was available was CMV serostatus. Earlier results showed most TCR beta V segments being productive about 87% or about 30% of the time.

The specimen was PBMCs. The sequence derives from a man between 18 and 29 years old in good health and CMV-seronegative.

CDR3 in DNA: TGTGCCAGCAGCTCTCGGGGGGGGGTAGAGGGCACGAACACTGAAGCTTTCTTT. It codes for CASSSRGGVEGTNTEAFF. This chain connects TRBV9 to TRBJ1-1; TRBD1 is a possible D gene (5 bases). CDR1 and CDR2 from the germline V gene are SGDLS and YYNGEE. The length of the CDR3 is 18 residues. V lost 4 bases and J lost 1, with 23 bases in between.